These T cell receptor beta chains were read from a single sample in a study of blood T cell repertoires in COVID-19. Produced via immunoSEQ multiplex PCR; TCRdb's table is partial and in-frame only. This sample has 350,000 to 550,000 clones, with 75% to 90% found just once. Sequencing was carried out using PBMCs or T cells enriched from blood (not recorded which). Receptor source: a man in his thirties or forties who had recovered from COVID-19. Each CDR3 is given with its conserved first and last residue. Each record gives: D gene, J gene, V gene, CDR3 length, clone size, CDR3 DNA, CDR3 protein. D genes are given only for firm matches. Size tells how often a clone was seen (once, few, many) or the class of an expanded clone, and some rows leave it out.

D gene: TRBD1
J gene: TRBJ1-6
V gene: TRBV6-1
CDR3 length: 14
clone size: .
CDR3 DNA: TGTGCCAGCAGTGAAGTACAGGGGGTATCACCCCTCCACTTT
CDR3 protein: CASSEVQGVSPLHF

D gene: .
J gene: TRBJ1-1
V gene: TRBV20-1
CDR3 length: 10
clone size: .
CDR3 DNA: TGCAGTGCTAGGAAGGAGGAAGCTTTCTTT
CDR3 protein: CSARKEEAFF

D gene: .
J gene: TRBJ2-1
V gene: TRBV29-1
CDR3 length: 13
clone size: .
CDR3 DNA: TGCAGCGCTCTCGGCGGGATGTACAATGAGCAGTTCTTC
CDR3 protein: CSALGGMYNEQFF

D gene: .
J gene: TRBJ1-1
V gene: TRBV18
CDR3 length: 13
clone size: .
CDR3 DNA: TGTGCCAGCTCGGGGCAGAAAAACACTGAAGCTTTCTTT
CDR3 protein: CASSGQKNTEAFF

D gene: TRBD1
J gene: TRBJ2-2
V gene: TRBV9
CDR3 length: 17
clone size: .
CDR3 DNA: TGTGCCAGCAGCCAAAGGGTGGACAGGGGTTTGACCGGGGAGCTGTTTTTT
CDR3 protein: CASSQRVDRGLTGELFF

D gene: .
J gene: TRBJ1-2
V gene: TRBV2
CDR3 length: 14
clone size: .
CDR3 DNA: TGTGCCAGCAGGGAGATCGGGATTCCAGACGGCTACACCTTC
CDR3 protein: CASREIGIPDGYTF

D gene: .
J gene: TRBJ1-4
V gene: TRBV28
CDR3 length: 13
clone size: .
CDR3 DNA: TGTGCCAGCAAGGAGGAGCCCAGGGAAAAACTGTTTTTT
CDR3 protein: CASKEEPREKLFF

D gene: TRBD2
J gene: TRBJ2-7
V gene: TRBV13
CDR3 length: 15
clone size: .
CDR3 DNA: TGTGCCAGCAGCCCGGGACTAGCGACGTCCTACGAGCAGTACTTC
CDR3 protein: CASSPGLATSYEQYF

D gene: TRBD1
J gene: TRBJ1-1
V gene: TRBV4-1
CDR3 length: 17
clone size: .
CDR3 DNA: TGCGCCAGCAGCATTTTCCCGGGACAGGGGGCGAACACTGAAGCTTTCTTT
CDR3 protein: CASSIFPGQGANTEAFF

D gene: .
J gene: TRBJ2-5
V gene: TRBV29-1
CDR3 length: 15
clone size: .
CDR3 DNA: TGCAGCGTATCCTCCGGGACACTTCAACAAGAGACCCAGTACTTC
CDR3 protein: CSVSSGTLQQETQYF

D gene: .
J gene: TRBJ1-2
V gene: TRBV4-1
CDR3 length: 18
clone size: .
CDR3 DNA: TGCGCCAGCAGCCACCGAGTTTTCAAAGACAGGCCCCCCTATGGCTACACCTTC
CDR3 protein: CASSHRVFKDRPPYGYTF

D gene: TRBD1
J gene: TRBJ1-4
V gene: TRBV2
CDR3 length: 14
clone size: .
CDR3 DNA: TGTGCCAGCAGCAACCCGACAGGGGATGAAAAACTGTTTTTT
CDR3 protein: CASSNPTGDEKLFF

D gene: .
J gene: TRBJ1-2
V gene: TRBV5-1
CDR3 length: 14
clone size: .
CDR3 DNA: TGCGCCAGCAGCTTGGGGCCGATTAACTATGGCTACACCTTC
CDR3 protein: CASSLGPINYGYTF

D gene: .
J gene: TRBJ2-1
V gene: TRBV7-9
CDR3 length: 13
clone size: .
CDR3 DNA: TGTGCCAGCAGTCGCGACAACGCGGGTGAGCAGTTCTTC
CDR3 protein: CASSRDNAGEQFF

D gene: .
J gene: TRBJ2-2
V gene: TRBV5-1
CDR3 length: 16
clone size: once
CDR3 DNA: TGCGCCAGCAGCCTGGGACATTTGGCGAACACCGGGGAGCTGTTTTTT
CDR3 protein: CASSLGHLANTGELFF

D gene: .
J gene: TRBJ2-3
V gene: TRBV2
CDR3 length: 13
clone size: .
CDR3 DNA: TGTGCCAGCAGGGTAGCAGGCACAGATACGCAGTATTTT
CDR3 protein: CASRVAGTDTQYF

D gene: TRBD2
J gene: TRBJ2-7
V gene: TRBV9
CDR3 length: 18
clone size: .
CDR3 DNA: TGTGCCAGCAGCGTAGCTTTTAGCGGGAGGAATAAATCCTACGAGCAGTACTTC
CDR3 protein: CASSVAFSGRNKSYEQYF

D gene: .
J gene: TRBJ2-3
V gene: TRBV9
CDR3 length: 16
clone size: .
CDR3 DNA: TGTGCCAGCAGCGTTACCAGGGGGGCGGAAGCAAATACGCAGTATTTT
CDR3 protein: CASSVTRGAEANTQYF

D gene: .
J gene: TRBJ2-1
V gene: TRBV7-9
CDR3 length: 12
clone size: .
CDR3 DNA: TGTGCCAGCAGCAACTCGGGACTTGGGCAGTTCTTC
CDR3 protein: CASSNSGLGQFF

D gene: .
J gene: TRBJ2-2
V gene: TRBV12-2
CDR3 length: 17
clone size: .
CDR3 DNA: TGTGCAAGTCGCTCCCACCGCGGGACTCAAAACACCGGGGAGCTGTTTTTT
CDR3 protein: CASRSHRGTQNTGELFF

D gene: .
J gene: TRBJ2-7
V gene: TRBV3-1/TRBV3-2
CDR3 length: 14
clone size: .
CDR3 DNA: TGTGCCAGCAGCCAATCCGTGCCCGGGGGCGAGCAGTACTTC
CDR3 protein: CASSQSVPGGEQYF

D gene: TRBD1
J gene: TRBJ1-5
V gene: TRBV6-5
CDR3 length: 15
clone size: .
CDR3 DNA: TGTGCCAGCATGGACTGGACAGGGCTGGCTCAGCCCCAGCATTTT
CDR3 protein: CASMDWTGLAQPQHF

D gene: .
J gene: TRBJ2-7
V gene: TRBV2
CDR3 length: 17
clone size: .
CDR3 DNA: TGTGCCAGCAGTCCCCAGGGTGGGGACTTTAGCCGTTACGAGCAGTACTTC
CDR3 protein: CASSPQGGDFSRYEQYF